Listed here are 20 T cell receptor beta chains from one sample, sequenced in a study of chemoradiotherapy in HPV16-positive cancers. Data came from immunoSEQ multiplex PCR; TCRdb stores just in-frame clones and leaves some out. Seen here are approximately 32,000 clones, around three quarters observed once, and the top ten hold 3.8%. Material: blood, obtained from a patient who underwent chemoradiotherapy. The receptors shown here come from a human donor with HPV-associated anogenital cancer.

This chain uses TRBV4-3 with TRBJ1-1, with 8 nucleotides matching TRBD1. With 4 bases clipped from V and 4 bases from J, the junction kept 2 bases outside the gene matches. Germline lookup yields CDR1 LGHNA and CDR2 YSLEER. The CDR3 sequence is 13 residues long. CDR3 amino acids: CASSRTGGTEAFF. The CDR3 DNA sequence: TGCGCCAGCAGCCGCACAGGGGGCACTGAAGCTTTCTTT.

The rearrangement uses TRBV7-9 and TRBJ1-2; D uncertain. The V end lost 1 base, the J end lost 7 bases, and 13 bases lay between the germline ends. The germline CDR1 and CDR2 sequences are SEHNR and FQNEAQ (reference sequence). The CDR3 runs 14 residues. CDR3 residues: CASSLGVSGFGYTF. The CDR3 nucleotides read TGTGCCAGCAGCTTAGGAGTGTCGGGGTTTGGCTACACCTTC.

The chain couples TRBV4-1 to TRBJ2-7; D remains unclear. The germline V gene has CDR1 MGHRA and CDR2 YSYEKL. CDR3 length equals 15 residues. Trimming took 4 bases from V and 0 from J, leaving 13 bases between them. This chain's CDR3 is CASSLAYFSSYEQYF. The CDR3 region has the DNA TGCGCCAGCAGCCTGGCCTATTTCAGCTCCTACGAGCAGTACTTC.

The chain links TRBV29-1 to TRBJ1-2; no clear D gene. The ends were cut back, 4 bases at V and 1 base at J, with 4 bases in the middle. The CDR3 has 11 amino acids. Germline V gene lookup returns CDR1 SQVTM and CDR2 ANQGSEA. In DNA, the CDR3 is TGCAGCGTTGGAAATAACTATGGCTACACCTTC. Translation: CSVGNNYGYTF.

The rearrangement joins TRBV5-6 to TRBJ1-5; 7 bases align to TRBD1. The CDR3 runs 12 residues. The V gene end was trimmed by 9 bases and the J gene end by 4 bases; junction bases not matched to a gene: 4. Germline V CDR1 and CDR2: SGHDT, YYEEEE. In DNA, the CDR3 is TGTGCCACCTCGACAGGGAATCAGCCCCAGCATTTT. Translation gives CATSTGNQPQHF.

This sequence joins TRBV7-8 and TRBJ2-7; TRBD2 is a possible D gene (5 bases). CDR1 and CDR2 from the germline V gene are SGHVS and FQNEAQ. This CDR3 region has 15 residues. V lost 1 base and J 1 base, leaving 11 bases between the germline ends. This chain's CDR3 is CASSLGVSGSYEQYF. In DNA, the CDR3 is TGTGCCAGCAGCTTAGGTGTCTCGGGGTCCTACGAGCAGTACTTC.

The rearrangement links TRBV5-8 to TRBJ2-7, with 10 bases matching TRBD1. CDR1 is SGHTS, CDR2 YDEGEE, per germline. V lost 0 bases and J lost 7; bases outside the gene matches: 10. CDR3 length equals 16 residues. The CDR3 reads CASSLDGTGAGGEQYF. CDR3 nucleotides: TGTGCCAGCAGCTTGGATGGGACAGGGGCTGGAGGGGAGCAGTACTTC.

The CDR3 loop is CASSLQGTLTDTQYF. The CDR3 DNA follows: TGTGCCAGCAGCTTGCAAGGGACCCTCACAGATACGCAGTATTTT. This chain connects TRBV5-8 to TRBJ2-3; D is possibly TRBD1 or TRBD2 (5 bases each). This CDR3 has 15 amino acids. Trimming removed 1 base at V and 2 bases at J, with 11 bases between. In germline, CDR1 is SGHTS, CDR2 YDEGEE.

The chain recombines TRBV5-1 with TRBJ1-5; D gene unclear. The CDR3 loop spans 13 amino acids. CDR1 is SGHRS and CDR2 is YFSETQ in the germline V gene. V lost 0 bases, J lost 5 bases, and 6 bases lay in between. The CDR3 loop reads CASSLDTYQPQHF. CDR3 DNA sequence: TGCGCCAGCAGCTTGGACACCTATCAGCCCCAGCATTTT.

V gene TRBV7-9 combines with J gene TRBJ1-1; perhaps TRBD1 as D (6 bases). The germline gives CDR1 SEHNR, CDR2 FQNEAQ (reference sequence). CDR3 length: 15 amino acids. Trimming removed 6 bases from V and 8 bases from J, with 22 bases in between. In nucleotides, the CDR3 is TGTGCCAGCAGTCTATACGCCGGGACAAGGACAGAAGCTTTCTTT. Its protein is CASSLYAGTRTEAFF.

The gene calls are TRBV7-6 and TRBJ1-2; 9 nucleotides match TRBD1. There are 17 residues in the CDR3. V was clipped by 1 base and J by 7 bases; unmatched bases: 13. Germline CDR1 reads SGHVS; CDR2 reads FNYEAQ. The CDR3 DNA follows: TGTGCCAGCAGCTTAGAAACCGGGACAGGGTCGACTCGTGGCTACACCTTC. Amino acid sequence: CASSLETGTGSTRGYTF.

J is TRBJ2-2 and V is TRBV2, with D uncertain. This CDR3 has 13 residues. Between the trimmed V and J ends, which lost 2 bases and 6 bases, there was a span of 7 bases. The germline gives CDR1 SNHLY, CDR2 FYNNEI. The CDR3 bases are TGTGCCAGCAGTGAAACCACCTCCGGGGAGCTGTTTTTT. It specifies CASSETTSGELFF.

The CDR3 here is CASSIPLRESYEQYF. Written as DNA, the CDR3 is TGTGCCAGCAGCATCCCTCTCAGGGAGTCCTACGAGCAGTACTTC. The chain carries TRBV21-1 and TRBJ2-7. TRBV21-1 counts as a pseudogene. The CDR3 is made up of 15 amino acids.

The V call is TRBV30, the J call TRBJ2-5; tentative D call: TRBD1 (6 bases). V gave up 0 bases and J gave up 2 bases, with 22 bases separating them. The CDR3 is 18 amino acids. The germline V gene encodes CDR1 GTSNPN and CDR2 SVGIG (reference sequence). CDR3 bases: TGTGCCTGGAGTGTTTCCTGGTCCAGGGGAGTAAATCAAGAGACCCAGTACTTC. It is translated as CAWSVSWSRGVNQETQYF.

The chain employs TRBV6-5 and TRBJ2-2, with a tentative D call TRBD1 (5 bases). V was cut by 6 bases and J by 6 bases, with 11 bases left in between. The CDR3 spans 13 residues. The germline V gene encodes CDR1 MNHEY and CDR2 SVGAGI. The CDR3 here is CASSPGRAGELFF. DNA of the CDR3: TGTGCCAGCAGCCCCGGCAGGGCCGGGGAGCTGTTTTTT.

The chain employs TRBV18 and TRBJ2-1, with unresolved D. The germline V gene has CDR1 KGHSH and CDR2 LQKENI. CDR3 size: 16 residues. V lost 1 base and J 5 bases, leaving 15 bases between the germline ends. DNA of the CDR3: TGTGCCAGCTCACCACGCGGTTTCATGACTCACAATGAGCAGTTCTTC. This codes for CASSPRGFMTHNEQFF.

J is TRBJ1-5 and V is TRBV12-5; D gene ambiguous. The V gene lost 6 bases and the J gene lost 6 bases, with 12 bases spanning the gap. Germline V gene sequence: CDR1 LGHNT, CDR2 FRNRAP. The CDR3 loop spans 13 amino acids. CDR3 nucleotide sequence: TGTGCTAGTGGAAACTCAGGTGTTCAGCCCCAGCATTTT. As protein: CASGNSGVQPQHF.

The rearrangement joins TRBV7-3 to TRBJ1-6, with 9 bases fitting TRBD1. Unmatched junction bases numbered 7, after V lost 5 bases and J lost 8 bases. CDR1 and CDR2 from the germline V gene are SGHTA and FQGTGA. This CDR3 has 15 amino acids. As DNA, the CDR3 is TGTGCCAGCAGCCGAAATACAGGGGGCGATTCACCCCTCCACTTT. Its translation: CASSRNTGGDSPLHF.

The chain links TRBV5-6 to TRBJ2-7, with D possibly matching TRBD2 (6 bases). CDR3 length: 14 residues. The germline V and J ends were trimmed by 1 base and 4 bases, with 12 bases remaining between them. Germline V gene sequence: CDR1 SGHDT, CDR2 YYEEEE. In nucleotides, the CDR3 is TGTGCCAGCAGCTTGTGGGACTTTCGTTACGAGCAGTACTTC. As protein: CASSLWDFRYEQYF.

The table lists this clone with a few counts. CDR3 region: CASSLDPNADIQYF. CDR3 nucleotide sequence: TGTGCCAGCAGCTTAGACCCTAACGCGGACATTCAGTACTTC. The rearrangement joins TRBV11-1 to TRBJ2-4; no firm D call. V was cut by 1 base and J by 8 bases, with 12 bases left in between. The CDR3 consists of 14 residues. Germline CDR1 and CDR2: SGHAT and FQDESV (reference sequence). Full variable domain (missing parts from reference TRBV11-1 and TRBJ2-4): EAEVAQSPRYKITEKSQAVAFWCDPISGHATLYWYRQILGQGPELLVQFQDESVVDDSQLPKDRFSAERLKGVDSTLKIQPAELGDSAMYLCASSLDPNADIQYFGAGTRLSVL.